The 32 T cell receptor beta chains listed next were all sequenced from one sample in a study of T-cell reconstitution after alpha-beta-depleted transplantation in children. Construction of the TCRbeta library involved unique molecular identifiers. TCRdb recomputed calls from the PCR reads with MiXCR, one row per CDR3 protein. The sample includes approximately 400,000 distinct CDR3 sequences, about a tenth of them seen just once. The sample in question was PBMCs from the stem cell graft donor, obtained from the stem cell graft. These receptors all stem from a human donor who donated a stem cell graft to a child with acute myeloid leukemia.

In nucleotides, the CDR3 is TGTGCCAGCAAACAATCCTCGGGGGGTAACGAGCAGTACTTC. This translates into CASKQSSGGNEQYF. V gene TRBV12-3 or TRBV12-4 combines with J gene TRBJ2-7; 7 nucleotides agree with TRBD2. The J segment lost 5 bases and the V segment lost 7 bases, leaving 11 bases of the junction unmatched. The CDR3 is made up of 14 amino acids.

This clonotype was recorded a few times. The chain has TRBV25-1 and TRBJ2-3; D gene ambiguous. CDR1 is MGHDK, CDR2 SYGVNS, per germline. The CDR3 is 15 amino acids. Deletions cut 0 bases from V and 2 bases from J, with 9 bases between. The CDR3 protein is CASSEYAASTDTQYF. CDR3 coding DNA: TGTGCCAGCAGTGAATATGCGGCATCCACAGATACGCAGTATTTT.

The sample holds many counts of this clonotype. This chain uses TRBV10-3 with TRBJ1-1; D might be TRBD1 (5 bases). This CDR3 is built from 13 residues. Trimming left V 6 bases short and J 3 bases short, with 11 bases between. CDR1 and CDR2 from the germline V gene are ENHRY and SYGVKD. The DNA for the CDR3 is TGTGCCATCAGCCGGGACCAGGACACTGAAGCTTTCTTT. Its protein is CAISRDQDTEAFF.

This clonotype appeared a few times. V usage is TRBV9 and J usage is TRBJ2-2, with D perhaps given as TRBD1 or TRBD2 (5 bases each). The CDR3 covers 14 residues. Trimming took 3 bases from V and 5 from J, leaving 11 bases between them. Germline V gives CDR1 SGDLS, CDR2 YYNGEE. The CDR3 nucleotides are TGTGCCAGCAGCGAAGAGGGGCTAACCGGGGAGCTGTTTTTT. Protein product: CASSEEGLTGELFF.

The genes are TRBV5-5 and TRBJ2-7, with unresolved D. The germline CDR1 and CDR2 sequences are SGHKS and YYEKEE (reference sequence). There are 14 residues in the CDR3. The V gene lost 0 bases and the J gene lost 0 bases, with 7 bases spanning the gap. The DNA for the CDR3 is TGTGCCAGCAGCTTGGGGGTTCGCTCCTACGAGCAGTACGTC. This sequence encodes CASSLGVRSYEQYV.

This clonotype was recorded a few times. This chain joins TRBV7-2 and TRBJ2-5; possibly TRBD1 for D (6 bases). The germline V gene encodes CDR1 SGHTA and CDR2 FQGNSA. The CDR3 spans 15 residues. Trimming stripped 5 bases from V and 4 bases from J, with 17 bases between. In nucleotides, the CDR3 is TGTGCCAGCAGCCCCATACCAGGGGATGGAGAGACCCAGTACTTC. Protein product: CASSPIPGDGETQYF.

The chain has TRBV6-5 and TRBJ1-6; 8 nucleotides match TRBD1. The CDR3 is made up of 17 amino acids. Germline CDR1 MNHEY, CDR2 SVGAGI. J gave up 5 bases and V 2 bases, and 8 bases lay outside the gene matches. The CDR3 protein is CASSYGRDRLNNSPLHF. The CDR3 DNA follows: TGTGCCAGCAGTTACGGAAGGGACAGGCTAAATAATTCACCCCTCCACTTT.

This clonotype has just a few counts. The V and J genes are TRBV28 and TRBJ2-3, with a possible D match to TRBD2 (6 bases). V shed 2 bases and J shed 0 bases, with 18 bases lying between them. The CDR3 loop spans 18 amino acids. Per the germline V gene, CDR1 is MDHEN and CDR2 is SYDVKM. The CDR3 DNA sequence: TGTGCCAGCAGTTTAGGTCTCGCGGCGGGGCCTAGCACAGATACGCAGTATTTT. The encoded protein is CASSLGLAAGPSTDTQYF.

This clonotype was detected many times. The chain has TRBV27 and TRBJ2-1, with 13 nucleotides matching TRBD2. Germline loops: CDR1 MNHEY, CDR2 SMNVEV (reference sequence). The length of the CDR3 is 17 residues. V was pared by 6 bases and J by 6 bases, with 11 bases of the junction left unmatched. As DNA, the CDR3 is TGTGCCAGCAGCATATTCGAAACTAGCGGGAGGGTCAATGAGCAGTTCTTC. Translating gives CASSIFETSGRVNEQFF.

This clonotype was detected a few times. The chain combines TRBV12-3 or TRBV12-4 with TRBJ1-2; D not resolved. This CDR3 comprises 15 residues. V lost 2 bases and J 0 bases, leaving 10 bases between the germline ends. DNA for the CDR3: TGTGCCAGCAGTTTACGAGGGAGCCCTAACTATGGCTACACCTTC. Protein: CASSLRGSPNYGYTF.

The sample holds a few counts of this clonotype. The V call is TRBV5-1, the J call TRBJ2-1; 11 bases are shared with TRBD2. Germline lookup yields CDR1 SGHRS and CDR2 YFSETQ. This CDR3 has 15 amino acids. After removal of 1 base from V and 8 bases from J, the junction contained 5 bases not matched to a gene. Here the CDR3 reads CASSLSLAGEHEQFF. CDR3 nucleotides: TGCGCCAGCAGCTTGTCACTAGCGGGAGAACATGAGCAGTTCTTC.

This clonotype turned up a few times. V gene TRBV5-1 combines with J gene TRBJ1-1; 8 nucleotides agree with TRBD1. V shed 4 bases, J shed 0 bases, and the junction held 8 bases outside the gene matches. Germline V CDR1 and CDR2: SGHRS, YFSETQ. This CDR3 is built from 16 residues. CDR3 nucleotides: TGCGCCAGCAGCGCCCACGGACAGGGTTTGAACACTGAAGCTTTCTTT. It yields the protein CASSAHGQGLNTEAFF.

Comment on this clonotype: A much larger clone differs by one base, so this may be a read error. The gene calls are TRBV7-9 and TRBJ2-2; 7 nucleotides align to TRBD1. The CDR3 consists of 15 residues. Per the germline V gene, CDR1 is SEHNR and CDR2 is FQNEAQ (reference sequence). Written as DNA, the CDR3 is TGTGCCAGCACCCCGAAGGGACAGCTCACCGGGGAGCTGTATTTT. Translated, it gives CASTPKGQLTGELYF.

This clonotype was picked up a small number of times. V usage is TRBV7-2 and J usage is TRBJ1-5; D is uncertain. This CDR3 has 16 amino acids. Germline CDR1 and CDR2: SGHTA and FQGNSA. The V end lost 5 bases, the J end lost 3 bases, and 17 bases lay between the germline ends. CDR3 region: CASSPVLPDSNQPQHF. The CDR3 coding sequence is TGTGCCAGCAGCCCCGTCCTCCCGGATTCCAATCAGCCCCAGCATTTT.

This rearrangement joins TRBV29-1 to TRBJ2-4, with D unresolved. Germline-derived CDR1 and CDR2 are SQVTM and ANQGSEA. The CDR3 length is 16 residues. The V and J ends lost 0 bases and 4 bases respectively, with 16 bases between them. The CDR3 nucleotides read TGCAGCGTTGAAGATACATGGGTCTTAGGGAAAAACATTCAGTACTTC. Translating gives CSVEDTWVLGKNIQYF. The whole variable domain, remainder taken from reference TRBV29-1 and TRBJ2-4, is SAVISQKPSRDICQRGTSLTIQCQVDSQVTMMFWYRQQPGQSLTLIATANQGSEATYESGFVIDKFPISRPNLTFSTLTVSNMSPEDSSIYLCSVEDTWVLGKNIQYFGAGTRLSVL.

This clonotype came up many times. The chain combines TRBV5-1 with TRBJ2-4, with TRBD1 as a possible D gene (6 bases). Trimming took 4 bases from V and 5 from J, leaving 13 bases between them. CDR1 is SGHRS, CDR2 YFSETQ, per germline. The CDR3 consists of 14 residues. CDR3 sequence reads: CASSLAGAENIQYF. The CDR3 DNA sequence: TGCGCCAGCAGCCTGGCAGGGGCTGAAAACATTCAGTACTTC.

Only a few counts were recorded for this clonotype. The CDR3 reads CASSAGTEQYF. The CDR3 DNA is TGTGCCAGCAGTGCTGGGACAGAGCAGTACTTC. The chain has TRBV6-5 and TRBJ2-7, with TRBD1 as a possible D gene (6 bases). The CDR3 spans 11 residues. Germline CDR1 reads MNHEY; CDR2 reads SVGAGI. Trimming shortened V by 5 bases and J by 7 bases, and 9 bases separated the two germline ends.

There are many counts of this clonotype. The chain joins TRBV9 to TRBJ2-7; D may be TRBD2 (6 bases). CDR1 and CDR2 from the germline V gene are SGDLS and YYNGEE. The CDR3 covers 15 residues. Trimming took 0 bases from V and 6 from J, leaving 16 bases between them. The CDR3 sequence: CASSVGGTPNGEQYF. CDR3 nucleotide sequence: TGTGCCAGCAGCGTAGGAGGGACTCCGAACGGCGAGCAGTACTTC.

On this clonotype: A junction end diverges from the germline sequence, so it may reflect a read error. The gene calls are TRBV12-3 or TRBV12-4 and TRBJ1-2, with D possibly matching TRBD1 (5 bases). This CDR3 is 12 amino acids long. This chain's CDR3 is CASSFSTGTVRF. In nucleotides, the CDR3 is TGTGCCAGCAGTTTCAGCACCGGGACCGTACGCTTC.

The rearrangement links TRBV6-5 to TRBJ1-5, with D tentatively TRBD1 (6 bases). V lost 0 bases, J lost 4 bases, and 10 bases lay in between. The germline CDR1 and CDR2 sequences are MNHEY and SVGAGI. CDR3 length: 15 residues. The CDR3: CASSYSTTGNQPQHF. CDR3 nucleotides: TGTGCCAGCAGTTACTCGACAACAGGGAATCAGCCCCAGCATTTT.

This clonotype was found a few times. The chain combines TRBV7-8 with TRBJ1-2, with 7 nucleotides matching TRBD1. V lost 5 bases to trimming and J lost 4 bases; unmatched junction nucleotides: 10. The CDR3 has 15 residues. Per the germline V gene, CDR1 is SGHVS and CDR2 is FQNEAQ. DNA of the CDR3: TGTGCCAGCAGCGCCGGAGGGGGCTATGGCTATGGCTACACCTTC. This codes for CASSAGGGYGYGYTF. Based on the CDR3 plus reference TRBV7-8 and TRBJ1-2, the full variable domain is GAGVSQSPRYKVAKRGQDVALRCDPISGHVSLFWYQQALGQGPEFLTYFQNEAQLDKSGLPSDRFFAERPEGSVSTLKIQRTQQEDSAVYLCASSAGGGYGYGYTFGSGTRLTVV.

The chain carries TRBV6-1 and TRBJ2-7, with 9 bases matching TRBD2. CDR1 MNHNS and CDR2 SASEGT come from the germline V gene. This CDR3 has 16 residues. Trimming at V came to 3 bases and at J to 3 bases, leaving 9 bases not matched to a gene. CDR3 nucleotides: TGTGCCAGCAGTGATCCGGGTAGCGGGGGAGGCTACGAGCAGTACGTC. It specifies CASSDPGSGGGYEQYV.

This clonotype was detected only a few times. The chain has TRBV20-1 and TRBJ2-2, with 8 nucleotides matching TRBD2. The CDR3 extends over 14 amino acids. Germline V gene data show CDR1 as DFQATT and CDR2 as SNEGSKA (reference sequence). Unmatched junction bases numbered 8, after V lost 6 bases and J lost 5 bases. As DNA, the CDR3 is TGCAGTGCAGCGGGAGTTGGGGGGACCGGGGAGCTGTTTTTT. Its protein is CSAAGVGGTGELFF.

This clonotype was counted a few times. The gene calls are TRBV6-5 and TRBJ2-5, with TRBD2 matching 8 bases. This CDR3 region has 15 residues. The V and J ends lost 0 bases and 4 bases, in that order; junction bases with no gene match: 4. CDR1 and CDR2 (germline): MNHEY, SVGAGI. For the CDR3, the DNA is TGTGCCAGCAGTTACTCGAATGCGGGGGGAGAGACCCAGTACTTC. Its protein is CASSYSNAGGETQYF.

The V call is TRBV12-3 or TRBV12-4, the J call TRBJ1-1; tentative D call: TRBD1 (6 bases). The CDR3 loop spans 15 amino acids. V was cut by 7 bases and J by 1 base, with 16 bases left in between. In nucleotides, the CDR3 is TGTGCCAGCAAACCACAGGGAAACGGGAACACTGAAGCTTTCTTT. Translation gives CASKPQGNGNTEAFF.

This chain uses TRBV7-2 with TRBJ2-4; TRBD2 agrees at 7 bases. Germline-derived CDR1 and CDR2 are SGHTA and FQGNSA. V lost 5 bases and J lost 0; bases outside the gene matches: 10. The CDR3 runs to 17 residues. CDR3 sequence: CASSPLRDYSAKNIQYF. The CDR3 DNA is TGTGCCAGCAGCCCACTCCGGGACTACTCAGCCAAAAACATTCAGTACTTC. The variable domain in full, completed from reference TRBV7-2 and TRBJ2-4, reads GAGVSQSPSNKVTEKGKDVELRCDPISGHTALYWYRQSLGQGLEFLIYFQGNSAPDKSGLPSDRFSAERTGGSVSTLTIQRTQQEDSAVYLCASSPLRDYSAKNIQYFGAGTRLSVL.

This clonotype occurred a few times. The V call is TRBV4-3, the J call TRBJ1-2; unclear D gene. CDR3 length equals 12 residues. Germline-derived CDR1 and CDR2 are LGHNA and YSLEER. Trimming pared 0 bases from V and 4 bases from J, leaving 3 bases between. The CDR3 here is CASSQESYGYTF. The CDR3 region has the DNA TGCGCCAGCAGCCAAGAATCCTATGGCTACACCTTC.

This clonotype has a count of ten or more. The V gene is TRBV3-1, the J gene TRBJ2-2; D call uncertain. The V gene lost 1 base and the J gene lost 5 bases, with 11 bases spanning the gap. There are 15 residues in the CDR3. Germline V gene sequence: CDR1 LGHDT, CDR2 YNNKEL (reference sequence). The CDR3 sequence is CASSQGWGGTGELFF. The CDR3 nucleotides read TGTGCCAGCAGCCAAGGATGGGGTGGGACCGGGGAGCTGTTTTTT.

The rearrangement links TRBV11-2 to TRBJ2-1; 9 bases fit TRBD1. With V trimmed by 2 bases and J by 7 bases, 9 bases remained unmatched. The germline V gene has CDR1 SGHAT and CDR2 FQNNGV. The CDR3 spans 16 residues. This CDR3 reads CASSLSATGGLNEQFF. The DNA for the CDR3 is TGTGCCAGCAGCTTAAGTGCGACAGGGGGGTTAAATGAGCAGTTCTTC. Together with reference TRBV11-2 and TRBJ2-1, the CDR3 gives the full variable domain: EAGVAQSPRYKIIEKRQSVAFWCNPISGHATLYWYQQILGQGPKLLIQFQNNGVVDDSQLPKDRFSAERLKGVDSTLKIQPAKLEDSAVYLCASSLSATGGLNEQFFGPGTRLTVL.

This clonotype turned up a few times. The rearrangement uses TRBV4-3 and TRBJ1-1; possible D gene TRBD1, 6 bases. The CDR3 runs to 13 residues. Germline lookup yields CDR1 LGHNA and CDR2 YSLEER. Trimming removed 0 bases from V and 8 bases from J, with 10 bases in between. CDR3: CASSQDIDREAFF. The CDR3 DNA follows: TGCGCCAGCAGCCAAGATATAGACAGGGAAGCTTTCTTT.

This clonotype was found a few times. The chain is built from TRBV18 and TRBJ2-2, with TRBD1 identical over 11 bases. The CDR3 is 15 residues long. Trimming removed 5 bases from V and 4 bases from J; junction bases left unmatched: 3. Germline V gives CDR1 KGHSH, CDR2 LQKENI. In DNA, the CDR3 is TGTGCCAGCTCAACCGGGACAGGGGGCACCGGGGAGCTGTTTTTT. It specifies CASSTGTGGTGELFF.

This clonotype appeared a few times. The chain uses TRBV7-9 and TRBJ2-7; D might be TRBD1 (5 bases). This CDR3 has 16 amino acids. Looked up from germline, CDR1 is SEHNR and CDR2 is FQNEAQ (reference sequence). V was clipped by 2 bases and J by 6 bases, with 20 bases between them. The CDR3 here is CASSLSSLGAQLEQYF. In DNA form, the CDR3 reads TGTGCCAGCAGCTTAAGCTCCCTTGGGGCGCAACTCGAGCAGTACTTC. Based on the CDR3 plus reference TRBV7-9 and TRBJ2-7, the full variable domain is DTGVSQNPRHKITKRGQNVTFRCDPISEHNRLYWYRQTLGQGPEFLTYFQNEAQLEKSRLLSDRFSAERPKGSFSTLEIQRTEQGDSAMYLCASSLSSLGAQLEQYFGPGTRLTVT.